Listed below are T cell receptor beta chains from one sample, sequenced in a study of T-cell memory formation after mild COVID-19. In TCRdb, the 5' RACE reads were re-called with MiXCR into one record per CDR3 protein. The sample has roughly 310,000 distinct CDR3 sequences, 15% seen once; the top ten hold 22%. Source material: PBMCs or a T cell subset sorted from them (not recorded which). Source of these receptors: a man younger than 35 who had mild COVID-19 (a few samples of this study predate the infection). Cell type and time point are not known. CDR3s include the opening cysteine and the closing phenylalanine or tryptophan. Size is omitted from some rows. Given values are once, few, many or a class for expanded clones.

v_gene	abundance	j_gene	CDR3aa
TRBV5-1	few	TRBJ1-4	CASSWDREAEKLFF
TRBV7-8	few	TRBJ1-1	CASSRKTAMNTEAFF
TRBV9	few	TRBJ2-3	CASSARGAFGTDTQYF
TRBV5-1	NA	TRBJ1-5	CASSLQGDQPQHF
TRBV12-3/TRBV12-4	NA	TRBJ2-3	CASSPDRGSTDTQYF
TRBV9	few	TRBJ1-5	CASSARRRVDQPQHF
TRBV5-1	many	TRBJ2-3	CASSPYGGGSRADTQYF
TRBV4-1	few	TRBJ2-2	CASSQVTRGVGELFF
TRBV7-3	many	TRBJ2-7	CASSSGTSGTHHF
TRBV27	many	TRBJ2-7	CASSLFAGRAYEQYF
TRBV7-9	NA	TRBJ1-1	CASSEVSGARTEAFF
TRBV14	few	TRBJ2-2	CASSHNTGELFF
TRBV6-2/TRBV6-3	few	TRBJ1-5	CASSYFLGPQHF
TRBV28	NA	TRBJ1-2	CASTPPGSIVYGYTF
TRBV6-6	NA	TRBJ2-4	CASTGTVAKNIQYF
TRBV5-4	many	TRBJ2-1	CATIPGGSYNEQFF
TRBV28	NA	TRBJ1-5	CASSPRRWGNQPQHF
TRBV5-1	NA	TRBJ2-1	CASSLSTGKPLYNEQFF
TRBV7-2	NA	TRBJ2-1	CASSFALGSGSTNEQFF
TRBV5-1	many	TRBJ2-5	CASSSDRQETQYF
TRBV6-1	NA	TRBJ1-5	CASNLIRDYSNQPQHF
TRBV2	few	TRBJ1-5	CASKSDRGSQPQHF
TRBV4-2	many	TRBJ2-3	CASSQEGTDTQYF
TRBV18	NA	TRBJ1-2	CASSPQPPPAKWDGYTF
TRBV12-3/TRBV12-4	few	TRBJ2-1	CASTPVQGSSYNEQFF
TRBV29-1	many	TRBJ2-7	CSVEDVTGADYEQYF
TRBV7-9	few	TRBJ1-1	CASSLHSRPGRPKMNTEAFF
TRBV7-3	NA	TRBJ2-3	CASSLGPAGAWGDTQYF
TRBV4-1	few	TRBJ1-1	CASSQDQGYTEAFF
TRBV5-4	NA	TRBJ2-3	CASSLWYFGTDTQYF
TRBV5-1	many	TRBJ1-1	CASGMTGQGATEAFF
TRBV15	few	TRBJ1-5	CATSRQHKTPQHF
TRBV12-3/TRBV12-4	NA	TRBJ1-6	CASRWSSYNSPLHF
TRBV6-5	NA	TRBJ1-1	CASSNRGNTEAFF
TRBV6-2/TRBV6-3	NA	TRBJ2-7	CASSYGFESYEQYF
TRBV24-1	NA	TRBJ2-6	CATSIPGANVLTF
TRBV29-1	many	TRBJ2-5	CSVWVKETQYF
TRBV27	many	TRBJ2-3	CASSSPRTGRASLLTDTQYF
TRBV5-6	once	TRBJ2-5	CASSLVLTSAETQYF
TRBV19	NA	TRBJ1-5	CASSIGESGNQPQHF
TRBV9	NA	TRBJ2-3	CASSVAGLAETGTQYF
TRBV7-9	few	TRBJ2-2	CASSLGPGQGLHWDTGELFF
TRBV6-5	few	TRBJ1-4	CASSYDRRNEKLFF
TRBV5-1	NA	TRBJ2-5	CASSGGGGQETQYF
TRBV5-1	few	TRBJ1-6	CASSAGELRSPLHF
TRBV18	few	TRBJ1-6	CASSPPNRDGNSPLHF
TRBV7-8	few	TRBJ2-3	CASSSRGGSTTDTQYF
TRBV24-1	NA	TRBJ2-1	CATSDSGQGDNEQFF
TRBV10-3	NA	TRBJ2-5	CAISESGGEETQYF
TRBV5-4	many	TRBJ2-5	CASKGGETQYF
TRBV7-2	few	TRBJ1-4	CASSLYRATGEKLFF
TRBV7-8	few	TRBJ1-5	CATRDSWGSNQPQHF
TRBV25-1	NA	TRBJ1-6	CASSEGRSPLHF
TRBV20-1	few	TRBJ2-7	CSAQQSSYEQYF
TRBV3-2	NA	TRBJ2-1	CASSSHQLGAGEQFF
TRBV5-1	NA	TRBJ2-5	CASSRNGEETQYF
TRBV6-5	many	TRBJ2-2	CASRPETGLPGELFF
TRBV7-9	few	TRBJ2-1	CASSRGVTYEQFF